Following are 7 T cell receptor beta chains from one sample sequenced in a study of siplizumab effects on memory and regulatory T cells. Clones were sequenced by immunoSEQ multiplex PCR, and TCRdb holds only the in-frame ones, with some missing. The sample shows around 61,000 clones, around 98% of them seen only once. The specimen sequenced was naive CD8+ T cells sorted from blood. These receptors were obtained from a human donor in good health.

This chain links TRBV27 with TRBJ2-1, with TRBD2 matching 10 bases. J was trimmed by 5 bases and V by 6 bases; bases with no gene match: 7. CDR3 length: 15 residues. CDR1 is MNHEY and CDR2 is SMNVEV in the germline V gene (reference sequence). This CDR3 is CASSLSGRSDNEQFF. The CDR3 DNA sequence: TGTGCCAGCAGCCTTAGCGGGAGGAGTGACAATGAGCAGTTCTTC.

The chain combines TRBV5-8 with TRBJ1-5; weak D call: TRBD1 (5 bases). CDR1 and CDR2 from the germline V gene are SGHTS and YDEGEE. This CDR3 spans 14 amino acids. V was shortened by 4 bases and J by 4 bases, with 12 bases between the two germline ends. CDR3 DNA sequence: TGTGCCAGCAGCCTACGACAGAAAAATCAGCCCCAGCATTTT. It translates to CASSLRQKNQPQHF.

The chain links TRBV9 to TRBJ2-1; TRBD1 matches 8 bases. Germline CDR1 and CDR2: SGDLS and YYNGEE. The V segment lost 4 bases and the J segment 2 bases; nucleotides outside the gene matches: 5. This CDR3 has 15 amino acids. CDR3 in DNA: TGTGCCAGCAGCCCTTCAGGGGGCCCCTACAATGAGCAGTTCTTC. Translated, it gives CASSPSGGPYNEQFF.

The rearrangement joins TRBV29-1 to TRBJ2-7; 11 bases line up with TRBD2. Germline lookup yields CDR1 SQVTM and CDR2 ANQGSEA. The V and J ends lost 7 bases and 0 bases, in that order; junction bases with no gene match: 2. The CDR3 totals 13 residues. Here the CDR3 reads CSASGGSSYEQYF. CDR3 sequence (DNA): TGCAGCGCTAGCGGGGGGAGCTCCTACGAGCAGTACTTC.

The chain has TRBV19 and TRBJ1-1, with D possibly TRBD1 on 5 matching bases. V dropped 3 bases and J dropped 5 bases, with 13 bases sitting between them. This CDR3 is built from 14 residues. The V gene's germline CDR1 is LNHDA and CDR2 SQIVND (reference sequence). The CDR3 DNA reads TGTGCCAGTAGTATCTTGGGGGGAGGTACTGAAGCTTTCTTT. Protein sequence: CASSILGGGTEAFF.

The chain couples TRBV6-1 to TRBJ2-7, with TRBD2 matching 12 bases. The ends lost 5 bases at V and 3 bases at J; junction bases unmatched: 2. Germline V gene data show CDR1 as MNHNS and CDR2 as SASEGT. The CDR3 spans 14 residues. CDR3 DNA sequence: TGTGCCAGCAGTATGACTAGCGGGAGCTACGAGCAGTACTTC. It yields the protein CASSMTSGSYEQYF.

This chain links TRBV9 with TRBJ2-1; the match to TRBD2 covers 9 bases. V shed 0 bases, J shed 3 bases, and the junction held 4 bases outside the gene matches. Germline V lookup: CDR1 SGDLS, CDR2 YYNGEE. CDR3 length: 16 amino acids. The CDR3 is CASSVVIAGDYNEQFF. CDR3 DNA: TGTGCCAGCAGCGTAGTTATAGCGGGAGACTACAATGAGCAGTTCTTC.